The clone carrying this T cell receptor (beta chain) has ten or more counts. Regions amplified from RNA transcripts were the TCR beta CDR3 regions. HTBI primers drove first-round RT-PCR of the TCR CDR3. One entry per CDR3 protein, called by TCRdb with MiXCR from the multiplex PCR reads. This sample has roughly 700,000 distinct CDR3 sequences, with around 15% found just once. No progression to ophthalmopathy during 18 months of follow-up defined stable disease. Uncontrolled infections, other autoimmune diseases, pregnancy or lactation led to exclusion of patients. Orbital computed tomography, thyroid ultrasound, serum thyroxine and TRAb, and clinical symptoms together informed the diagnoses. The entry originates in a study of T cells in Graves' hyperthyroidism and ophthalmopathy. Trimming cost V 7 bases and J 2 bases, with 8 bases left between them. The CDR3 spans 12 residues.

The chain joins TRBV12-3 or TRBV12-4 to TRBJ1-1, with D hard to call. The sample comprised blood. The sequence was collected from a man over 45 with Graves' hyperthyroidism. CDR3 protein: CASTRSNTEAFF. DNA for the CDR3: TGTGCCAGCACCCGATCAAACACTGAAGCTTTCTTT.